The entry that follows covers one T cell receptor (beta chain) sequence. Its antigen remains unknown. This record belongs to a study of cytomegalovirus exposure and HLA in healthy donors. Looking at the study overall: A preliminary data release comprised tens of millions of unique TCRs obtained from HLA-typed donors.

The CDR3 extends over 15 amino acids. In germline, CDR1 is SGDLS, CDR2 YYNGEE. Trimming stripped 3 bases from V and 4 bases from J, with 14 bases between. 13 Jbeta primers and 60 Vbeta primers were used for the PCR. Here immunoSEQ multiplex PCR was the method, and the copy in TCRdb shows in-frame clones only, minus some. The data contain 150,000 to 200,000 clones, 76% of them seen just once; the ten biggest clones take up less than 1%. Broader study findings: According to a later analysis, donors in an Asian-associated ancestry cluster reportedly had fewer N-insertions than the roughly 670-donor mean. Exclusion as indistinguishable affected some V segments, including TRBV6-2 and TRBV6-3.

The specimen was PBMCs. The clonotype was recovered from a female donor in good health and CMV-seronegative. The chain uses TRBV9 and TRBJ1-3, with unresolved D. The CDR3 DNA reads TGTGCCAGCAGCGCCCACTATGGCCAGGGAAACACCATATATTTT. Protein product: CASSAHYGQGNTIYF.